This T cell receptor beta chain originates from a study of PD-1 blockade in mismatch repair-deficient tumors. Background on the study: Patients had around twelve mismatch repair-deficient cancer types, all previously treated and progressing.

All patients were mismatch repair deficient, assessed by either PCR or immunohistochemistry. The TCR-sequenced patients were a few responders to pembrolizumab. TCRdb's copy holds only in-frame clones and misses some; the assay was immunoSEQ multiplex PCR. Among about 100,000 clones listed, 82% were seen once. Findings of the study overall: After pembrolizumab, tumor-resident clones rose rapidly, then generally contracted before radiologic responses.

On this clone: Its antigen is not identified.

The CDR3 runs to 16 residues. CDR1 is SGHRS and CDR2 is YFSETQ in the germline V gene. V gave up 4 bases and J gave up 0 bases; unmatched junction bases: 9. The TCR was taken from an adult with mismatch repair-deficient cancer. The sequencing used peripheral blood, collected 36 weeks after starting pembrolizumab. The V gene is TRBV5-1, the J gene TRBJ2-7; 8 positions agree with TRBD2. CDR3 DNA: TGCGCCAGCAGCCTGTCGTCGGGGGGGCTCTCCTACGAGCAGTACTTC. It encodes CASSLSSGGLSYEQYF. Variable domain in full (rest from reference TRBV5-1 and TRBJ2-7): KAGVTQTPRYLIKTRGQQVTLSCSPISGHRSVSWYQQTPGQGLQFLFEYFSETQRNKGNFPGRFSGRQFSNSRSEMNVSTLELGDSALYLCASSLSSGGLSYEQYFGPGTRLTVT.